This T cell receptor (beta chain) was identified during a study of cytomegalovirus exposure and HLA in healthy donors. Findings of the study overall: In a later analysis, about 17,000 TCR beta sequences were associated with HLA alleles at 0.05 false discovery rate. A missense variant in DCLRE1C was later tied to TCR beta V- and J-gene trimming.

Vbeta (60) and Jbeta (13) primers were used in the PCR. Sequencing was performed with immunoSEQ multiplex PCR; in TCRdb, only in-frame clones are kept and a portion is missing. The table lists under 200,000 clones, 65% to 80% of them singletons. V was pared by 0 bases and J by 4 bases, with 10 bases between. The CDR3 extends over 15 amino acids. Germline-derived CDR1 and CDR2 are SGHNT and YYREEE (reference sequence). In the case of this clone: Its antigen is not identified.

Sequencing used PBMCs. This chain uses TRBV5-4 with TRBJ2-2, with a possible D match to TRBD1 (5 bases). This receptor was taken from a woman between 50 and 59 years old in good health and CMV-seropositive. CDR3 in amino acids: CASSLGGQTTGELFF. The CDR3 DNA reads TGTGCCAGCAGCTTGGGGGGCCAGACCACCGGGGAGCTGTTTTTT.